This T cell receptor beta chain emerged from a study of long-term antiretroviral therapy in people with HIV. General observations from the study: In samples taken after ART, diversity increased but remained below transplant donor control levels. Among HIV repertoires, CDR3 length ranges were narrower than those of controls. Investigators report no available data on ART adherence, viral resistance or therapy changes.

Cryopreserved PBMC, at roughly 1-10 million per sample, were present before DNA extraction. To note about this clone: No antigen is known for it.

Run at survey level, the immunoSEQ assay was version v3.0. The protocol was immunoSEQ multiplex PCR, while the TCRdb copy is restricted to in-frame clones and leaves out a portion. This sample yields fewer than 30,000 clones, of which roughly four fifths are seen a single time; approximately 5.1% belongs to the top ten. Trimming removed 3 bases from V and 5 bases from J, with 15 bases in between. The germline gives CDR1 SGHRS, CDR2 YFSETQ. This CDR3 has 15 residues. The sequence was collected from a man aged 25 to 40 with HIV. The chain employs TRBV5-1 and TRBJ2-4; possible D gene TRBD1, 6 bases. The source material was unsorted PBMCs, sampled 0.7 years before starting antiretroviral therapy. CDR3 DNA sequence: TGCGCCAGCAGCTCTACAGGGTTCGGTCAAAACATTCAGTACTTC. Amino acid sequence: CASSSTGFGQNIQYF.